Detailed here is one T cell receptor (beta chain). The clone's antigen remains unknown. It has no much larger one-base neighbor in the sample; base qualities were not kept. Libraries were prepared through the immunoSEQ multiplex PCR assay. TCRdb stores this immuneACCESS table with in-frame sequences only. Part of the clones is absent; in the studies checked, under half of the shortfall reflects unresolved V genes, and no reason is known for the rest. The sample contains 65,000 to 85,000 clones, 92% of them found a single time. The ten biggest clones cover 0.29% of the sample. Measured from the cysteine to the phenylalanine, the CDR3 is 15 residues long. Kept here is only the CDR3 DNA, which spans 45 bases and is read in frame from base 1. Based on the germline V gene, the CDR1 and CDR2 sequences are SQVTM and ANQGSEA. Germline trimming: 5 bases from V, 7 bases from J; junction bases outside gene matches: 10.

This entry belongs to a study of T cell changes during pregnancy in multiple sclerosis (dated by TCRdb to the late 2010s). Background for the entire study: Changes in the T cell repertoire over the course of pregnancy were examined in this study in women with multiple sclerosis.

The receptor chain draws on TRBV29-1 and TRBJ2-1; TRBD2 fits 11 bases in the junction. The sample here was CD4+ T cells from peripheral blood mononuclear cells, taken after pregnancy. The receptor was isolated from a female donor with multiple sclerosis, enrolled in a pregnancy study. The DNA reads as follows: TGCAGCGTTTCCCCGGGTAGCGGGAGGGGAAATGAGCAGTTCTTC. Its amino acids are CSVSPGSGRGNEQFF.